These T cell receptor beta chains were read from a single sample in a study of CD8 T cells in ankylosing spondylitis. MiXCR, applied by TCRdb to the 5' RACE reads, yields one record per CDR3 protein. The top ten hold 7.8% of the sample, which has 250,000 to 350,000 distinct CDR3 sequences, 20% seen once. Sequenced: blood, either unsorted or a sorted T cell fraction (not recorded which). These receptor sequences come from a male donor with ankylosing spondylitis or in good health (not recorded which). Both conserved end residues are part of each CDR3. D genes are given only for firm matches.

J gene,D gene,V gene,CDR3 protein
TRBJ1-2,NA,TRBV11-2,CASSLVSRREYGYTF
TRBJ2-5,TRBD1,TRBV10-3,CAISESVAGGVHQTQYF
TRBJ1-1,NA,TRBV11-2,CASTSRGGTEAFF
TRBJ1-1,TRBD1,TRBV3-1,CASSQGRGRRRDTEAFF
TRBJ2-3,NA,TRBV12-3/TRBV12-4,CASRTPDTQYF
TRBJ2-1,NA,TRBV25-1,CASSDRQRHEQFF
TRBJ2-1,TRBD2,TRBV6-1,CASTIGLADNEQFF
TRBJ1-1,NA,TRBV5-1,CASSFTENTEAFF
TRBJ2-6,NA,TRBV2,CASSDRGGSGANVLTF
TRBJ2-5,NA,TRBV3-1,CASSQARGGRDF
TRBJ2-2,NA,TRBV5-1,CASSFEGLGGELFF
TRBJ2-3,NA,TRBV9,CASSPRSSVSTDTQYF
TRBJ2-3,NA,TRBV2,CASNRVGTDTQYF
TRBJ1-1,NA,TRBV6-6,CASSYSAVVEAFF
TRBJ2-3,TRBD2,TRBV11-2,CASSLDLASGVMVYTQYF
TRBJ1-1,NA,TRBV4-2,CASSQERRQGNTEAFF
TRBJ2-5,NA,TRBV20-1,CSARDLLGDKTQYF
TRBJ2-5,NA,TRBV19,CASSWQVQETQYF
TRBJ2-1,NA,TRBV7-3,CASSLRGLHNEQFF
TRBJ2-4,TRBD2,TRBV30,CATGTSGNKNIQYF
TRBJ2-3,NA,TRBV7-6,CASSLGGSGRADTQYF
TRBJ2-1,NA,TRBV3-1,CASSQDRAGPTYNEQFF
TRBJ1-5,NA,TRBV10-3,CAITGGTNQPQHF
TRBJ1-2,TRBD1,TRBV12-3/TRBV12-4,CASSFDRGSYGYTF
TRBJ2-3,NA,TRBV12-3/TRBV12-4,CASTRRVYTDTQYF
TRBJ2-1,NA,TRBV5-1,CASSLRPPRGDNEQFF
TRBJ2-4,NA,TRBV28,CASSLILAKNIQYF
TRBJ2-1,TRBD2,TRBV7-3,CASSSYSLAASYNEQFF
TRBJ2-3,NA,TRBV29-1,CSVEGGARADTQYF
TRBJ1-2,NA,TRBV7-9,CASSYADTRGYTF
TRBJ2-3,NA,TRBV29-1,CSPPQSRRYF
TRBJ1-2,TRBD1,TRBV6-5,CARDRDYGYTF
TRBJ1-1,TRBD1,TRBV3-1,CASSHGTAYEAFF
TRBJ2-4,NA,TRBV12-3/TRBV12-4,CASSLTTGTCIF
TRBJ2-2,NA,TRBV7-7,CASSQDRNTGELFF
TRBJ2-1,TRBD2,TRBV3-1,CASSLRSGSGGNEQFF
TRBJ2-3,NA,TRBV3-1,CASSQDRAGGTDTQYF
TRBJ1-2,TRBD1,TRBV13,CASRVGTGSDYGYTF
TRBJ2-3,TRBD2,TRBV18,CASSPAPTSVSTDTQYF
TRBJ2-1,NA,TRBV5-1,CASSYHNEQFF
TRBJ1-2,NA,TRBV20-1,CSAREGHYGYTF
TRBJ2-3,NA,TRBV5-1,CASSLRPPSGTSTDTQYF
TRBJ2-2,NA,TRBV12-3/TRBV12-4,CASASQVEHPGELFF
TRBJ1-2,NA,TRBV2,CAIWGGRSYTF
TRBJ2-1,TRBD2,TRBV4-2,CASSHPGLAGGYNEQFF
TRBJ2-5,NA,TRBV12-3/TRBV12-4,CASSSVGYVETRYF
TRBJ2-6,TRBD1,TRBV5-1,CASRSDRASSGANVLTF
TRBJ2-5,TRBD2,TRBV10-3,CAISGLSGGVQKTQYF
TRBJ2-3,TRBD2,TRBV3-1,CASSLGTSGSADTQYF
TRBJ2-6,NA,TRBV10-3,CAISGQSSGANVLTF
TRBJ2-3,NA,TRBV6-4,CASARGAGDTDTQYF
TRBJ1-5,TRBD1,TRBV20-1,CCARASGGAGNQPQHF
TRBJ1-2,NA,TRBV5-1,CASSLGDDSYGYTF
TRBJ2-1,TRBD2,TRBV28,CASKYLAGEYNEQFF
TRBJ2-4,TRBD2,TRBV29-1,CSVRSRGPGGNIQYF